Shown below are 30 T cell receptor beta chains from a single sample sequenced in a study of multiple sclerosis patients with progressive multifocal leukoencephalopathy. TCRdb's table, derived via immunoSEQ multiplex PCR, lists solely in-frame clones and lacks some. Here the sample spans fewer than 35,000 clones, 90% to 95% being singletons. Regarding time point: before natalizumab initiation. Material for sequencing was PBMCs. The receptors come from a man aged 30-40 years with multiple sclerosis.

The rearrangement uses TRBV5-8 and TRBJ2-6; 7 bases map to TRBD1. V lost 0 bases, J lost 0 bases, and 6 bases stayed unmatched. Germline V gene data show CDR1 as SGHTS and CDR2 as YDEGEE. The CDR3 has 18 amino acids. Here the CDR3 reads CASSLAIGTVSGANVLTF. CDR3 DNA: TGTGCCAGCAGCTTGGCGATCGGGACAGTCTCTGGGGCCAACGTCCTGACTTTC.

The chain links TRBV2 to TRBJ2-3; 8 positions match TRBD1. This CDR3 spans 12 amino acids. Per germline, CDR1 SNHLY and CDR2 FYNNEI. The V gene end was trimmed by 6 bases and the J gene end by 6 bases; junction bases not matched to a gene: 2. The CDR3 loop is CASRDRVDTQYF. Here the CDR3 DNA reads TGTGCCAGCAGGGACAGGGTTGATACGCAGTATTTT.

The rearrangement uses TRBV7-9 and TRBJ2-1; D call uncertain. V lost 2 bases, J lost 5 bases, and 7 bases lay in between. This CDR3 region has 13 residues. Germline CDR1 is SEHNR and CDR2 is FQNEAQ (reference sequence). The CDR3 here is CASSLTPDNEQFF. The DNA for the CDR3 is TGTGCCAGCAGCTTAACCCCAGACAATGAGCAGTTCTTC. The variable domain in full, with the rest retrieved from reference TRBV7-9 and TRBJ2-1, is DTGVSQNPRHKITKRGQNVTFRCDPISEHNRLYWYRQTLGQGPEFLTYFQNEAQLEKSRLLSDRFSAERPKGSFSTLEIQRTEQGDSAMYLCASSLTPDNEQFFGPGTRLTVL.

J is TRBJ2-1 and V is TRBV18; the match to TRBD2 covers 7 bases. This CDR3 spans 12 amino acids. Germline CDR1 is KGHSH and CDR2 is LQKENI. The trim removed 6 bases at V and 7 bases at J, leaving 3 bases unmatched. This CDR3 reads CASSGRENEQFF. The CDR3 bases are TGTGCCAGCTCCGGGCGGGAGAATGAGCAGTTCTTC.

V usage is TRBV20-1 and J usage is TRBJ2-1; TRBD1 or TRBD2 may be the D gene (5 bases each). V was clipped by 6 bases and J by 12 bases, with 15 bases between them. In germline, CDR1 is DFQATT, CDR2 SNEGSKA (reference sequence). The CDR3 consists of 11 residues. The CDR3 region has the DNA TGCAGTGCGGGGACGGGGTGGAGGCAGTTCTTC. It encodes CSAGTGWRQFF.

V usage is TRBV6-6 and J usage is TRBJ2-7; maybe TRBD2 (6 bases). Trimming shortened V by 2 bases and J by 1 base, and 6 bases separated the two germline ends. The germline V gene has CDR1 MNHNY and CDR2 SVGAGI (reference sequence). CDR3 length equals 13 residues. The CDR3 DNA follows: TGTGCCAGCAGTTACGCGGGATCCTACGAGCAGTACGTC. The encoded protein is CASSYAGSYEQYV.

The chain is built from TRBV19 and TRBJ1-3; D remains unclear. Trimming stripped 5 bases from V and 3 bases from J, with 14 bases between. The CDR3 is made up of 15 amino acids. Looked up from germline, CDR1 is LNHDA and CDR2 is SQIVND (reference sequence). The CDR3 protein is CASSVSGISGNTIYF. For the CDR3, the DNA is TGTGCCAGTAGTGTATCGGGGATAAGTGGAAACACCATATATTTT.

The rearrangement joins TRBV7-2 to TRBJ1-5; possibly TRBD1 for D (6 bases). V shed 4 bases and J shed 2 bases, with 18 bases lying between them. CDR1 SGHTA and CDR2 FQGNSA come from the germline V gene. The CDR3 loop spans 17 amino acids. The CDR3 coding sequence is TGTGCCAGCAGCTCCTACAGGGCGGGTAGGGGCAATCAGCCCCAGCATTTT. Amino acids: CASSSYRAGRGNQPQHF.

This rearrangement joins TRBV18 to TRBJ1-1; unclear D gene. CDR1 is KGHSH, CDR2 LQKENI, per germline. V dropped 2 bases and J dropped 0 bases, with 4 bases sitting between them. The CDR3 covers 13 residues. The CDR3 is CASSPTMNTEAFF. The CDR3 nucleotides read TGTGCCAGCTCACCAACAATGAACACTGAAGCTTTCTTT.

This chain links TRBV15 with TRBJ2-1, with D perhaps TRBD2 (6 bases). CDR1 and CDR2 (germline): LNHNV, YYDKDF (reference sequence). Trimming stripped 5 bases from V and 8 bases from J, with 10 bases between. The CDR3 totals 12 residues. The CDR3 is CATSPPGDEQFF. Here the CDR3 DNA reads TGTGCCACCAGCCCACCGGGGGATGAGCAGTTCTTC. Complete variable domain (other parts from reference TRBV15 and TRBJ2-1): DAMVIQNPRYQVTQFGKPVTLSCSQTLNHNVMYWYQQKSSQAPKLLFHYYDKDFNNEADTPDNFQSRRPNTSFCFLDIRSPGLGDTAMYLCATSPPGDEQFFGPGTRLTVL.

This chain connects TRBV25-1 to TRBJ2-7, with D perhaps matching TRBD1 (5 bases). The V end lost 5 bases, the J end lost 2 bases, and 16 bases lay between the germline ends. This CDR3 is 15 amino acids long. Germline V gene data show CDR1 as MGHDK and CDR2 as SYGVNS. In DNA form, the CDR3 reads TGTGCCAGCAGTACACTTACAGGTTTCCCCTACGAGCAGTACTTC. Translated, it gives CASSTLTGFPYEQYF.

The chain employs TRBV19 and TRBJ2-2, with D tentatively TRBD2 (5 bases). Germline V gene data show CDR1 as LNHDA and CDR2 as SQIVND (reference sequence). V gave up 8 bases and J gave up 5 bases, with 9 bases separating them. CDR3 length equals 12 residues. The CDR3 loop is CASGLATGELFF. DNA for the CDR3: TGTGCCAGTGGCCTAGCTACCGGGGAGCTGTTTTTT.

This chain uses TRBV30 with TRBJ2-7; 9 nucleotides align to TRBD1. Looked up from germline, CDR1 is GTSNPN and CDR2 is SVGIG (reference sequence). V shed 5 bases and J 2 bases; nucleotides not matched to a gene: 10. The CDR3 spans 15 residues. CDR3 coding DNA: TGTGCCTGGGCTCGGAAGGGACAGGGTACCTACGAGCAGTACTTC. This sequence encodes CAWARKGQGTYEQYF. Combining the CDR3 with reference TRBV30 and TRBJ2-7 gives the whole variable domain SQTIHQWPATLVQPVGSPLSLECTVEGTSNPNLYWYRQAAGRGLQLLFYSVGIGQISSEVPQNLSASRPQDRQFILSSKKLLLSDSGFYLCAWARKGQGTYEQYFGPGTRLTVT.

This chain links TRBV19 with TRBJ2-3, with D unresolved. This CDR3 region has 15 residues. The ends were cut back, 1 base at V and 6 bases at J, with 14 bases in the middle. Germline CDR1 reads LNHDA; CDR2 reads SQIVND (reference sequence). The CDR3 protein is CASSIGTVQVDTQYF. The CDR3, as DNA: TGTGCCAGTAGTATAGGGACGGTTCAAGTCGATACGCAGTATTTT.

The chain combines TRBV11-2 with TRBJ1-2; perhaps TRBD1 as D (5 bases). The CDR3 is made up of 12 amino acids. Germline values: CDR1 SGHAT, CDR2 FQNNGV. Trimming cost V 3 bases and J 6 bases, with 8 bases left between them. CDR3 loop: CASSLGEHGYTF. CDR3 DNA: TGTGCCAGCAGCTTGGGGGAACATGGCTACACCTTC.

CDR3 protein: CASKQGLAGGLETQYF. CDR3 sequence (DNA): TGTGCCAGCAAACAGGGACTAGCGGGAGGTTTAGAGACCCAGTACTTC. The V gene is TRBV2, the J gene TRBJ2-5; TRBD2 matches at 15 bases. Germline assignment: CDR1 SNHLY and CDR2 FYNNEI. V lost 7 bases and J lost 4; bases outside the gene matches: 7. The CDR3 extends over 16 amino acids.

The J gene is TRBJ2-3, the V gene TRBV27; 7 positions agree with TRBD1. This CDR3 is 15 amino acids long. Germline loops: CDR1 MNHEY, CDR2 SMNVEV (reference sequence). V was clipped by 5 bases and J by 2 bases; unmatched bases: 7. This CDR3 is CASSPRTGHTDTQYF. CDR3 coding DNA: TGTGCCAGCAGTCCGCGGACAGGCCACACAGATACGCAGTATTTT.

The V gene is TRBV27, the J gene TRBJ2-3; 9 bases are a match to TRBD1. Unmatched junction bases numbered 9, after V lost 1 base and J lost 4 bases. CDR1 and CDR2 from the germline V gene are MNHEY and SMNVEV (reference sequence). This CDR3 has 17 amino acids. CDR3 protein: CASSLFVGTGLPDTQYF. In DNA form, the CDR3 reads TGTGCCAGCAGTTTATTTGTTGGGACAGGGTTGCCAGATACGCAGTATTTT.

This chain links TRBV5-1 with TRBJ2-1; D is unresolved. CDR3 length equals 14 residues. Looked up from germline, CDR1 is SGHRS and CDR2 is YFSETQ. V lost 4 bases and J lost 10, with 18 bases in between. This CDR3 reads CASSLPGSAGEQFF. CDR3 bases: TGCGCCAGCAGCCTCCCCGGGTCGGCCGGCGAGCAGTTCTTC. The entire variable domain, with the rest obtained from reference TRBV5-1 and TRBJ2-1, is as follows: KAGVTQTPRYLIKTRGQQVTLSCSPISGHRSVSWYQQTPGQGLQFLFEYFSETQRNKGNFPGRFSGRQFSNSRSEMNVSTLELGDSALYLCASSLPGSAGEQFFGPGTRLTVL.

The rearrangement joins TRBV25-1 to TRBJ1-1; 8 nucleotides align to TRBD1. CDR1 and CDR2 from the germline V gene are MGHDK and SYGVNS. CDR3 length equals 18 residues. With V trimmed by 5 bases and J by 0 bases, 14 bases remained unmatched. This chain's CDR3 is CASSPGDRDRRMNTEAFF. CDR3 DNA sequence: TGTGCCAGCAGTCCGGGGGATCGGGACAGGCGTATGAACACTGAAGCTTTCTTT.

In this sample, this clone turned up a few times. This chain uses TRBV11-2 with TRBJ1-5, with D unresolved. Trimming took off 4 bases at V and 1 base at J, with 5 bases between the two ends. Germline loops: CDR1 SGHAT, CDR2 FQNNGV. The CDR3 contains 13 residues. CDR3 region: CASSSESNQPQHF. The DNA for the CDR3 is TGTGCCAGCAGCTCGGAAAGCAATCAGCCCCAGCATTTT.

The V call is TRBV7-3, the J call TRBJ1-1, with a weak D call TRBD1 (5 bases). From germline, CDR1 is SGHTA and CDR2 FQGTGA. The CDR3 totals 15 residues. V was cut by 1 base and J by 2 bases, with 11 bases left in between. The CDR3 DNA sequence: TGTGCCAGCAGCTTAAGGGCAACAGGTAACACTGAAGCTTTCTTT. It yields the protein CASSLRATGNTEAFF.

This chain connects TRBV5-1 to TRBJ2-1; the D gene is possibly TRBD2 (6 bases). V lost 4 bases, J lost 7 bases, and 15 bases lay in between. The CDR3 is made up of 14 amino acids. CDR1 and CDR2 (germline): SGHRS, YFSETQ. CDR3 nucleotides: TGCGCCAGCAGCCAAGGTAGCGGCAGGAATGAGCAGTTCTTC. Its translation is CASSQGSGRNEQFF.

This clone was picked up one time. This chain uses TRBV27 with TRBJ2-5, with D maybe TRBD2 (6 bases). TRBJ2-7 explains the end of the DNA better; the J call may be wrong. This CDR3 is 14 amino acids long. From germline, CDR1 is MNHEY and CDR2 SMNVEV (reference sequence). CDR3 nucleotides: TGTGCCAGCAGTCTCCTCGGCGGGAACTACGAGCAGTACTTC. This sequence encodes CASSLLGGNYEQYF.

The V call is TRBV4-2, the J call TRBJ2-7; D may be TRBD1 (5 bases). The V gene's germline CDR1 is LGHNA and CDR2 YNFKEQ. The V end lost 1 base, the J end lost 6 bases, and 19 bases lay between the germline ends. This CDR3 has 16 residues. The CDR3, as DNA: TGTGCCAGCAGCCAAGGGGGCTCCCGGATCCTCGCCGAGCAGTACTTC. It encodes CASSQGGSRILAEQYF.

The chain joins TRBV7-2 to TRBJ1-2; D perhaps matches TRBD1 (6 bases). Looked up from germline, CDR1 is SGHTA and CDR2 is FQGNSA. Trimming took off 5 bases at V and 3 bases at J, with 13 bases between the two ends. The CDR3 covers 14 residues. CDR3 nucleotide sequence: TGTGCCAGCAGCCCAGGGGTGGGTGACTATGGCTACACCTTC. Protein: CASSPGVGDYGYTF.

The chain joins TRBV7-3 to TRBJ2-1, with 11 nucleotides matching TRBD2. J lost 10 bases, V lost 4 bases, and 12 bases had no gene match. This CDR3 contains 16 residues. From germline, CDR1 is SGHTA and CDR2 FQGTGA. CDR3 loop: CASSSGGLAGGVEQFF. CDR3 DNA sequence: TGTGCCAGCAGCTCAGGGGGGCTAGCGGGAGGTGTAGAGCAGTTCTTC. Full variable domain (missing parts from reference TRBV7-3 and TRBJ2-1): GAGVSQTPSNKVTEKGKYVELRCDPISGHTALYWYRQSLGQGPEFLIYFQGTGAADDSGLPNDRFFAVRPEGSVSTLKIQRTERGDSAVYLCASSSGGLAGGVEQFFGPGTRLTVL.

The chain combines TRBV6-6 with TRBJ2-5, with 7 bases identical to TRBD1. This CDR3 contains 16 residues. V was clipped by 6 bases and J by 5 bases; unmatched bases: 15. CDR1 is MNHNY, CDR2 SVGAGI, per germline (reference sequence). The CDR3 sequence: CASRTPGQPLGETQYF. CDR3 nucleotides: TGTGCCAGCAGAACTCCGGGACAGCCCTTGGGGGAGACCCAGTACTTC.

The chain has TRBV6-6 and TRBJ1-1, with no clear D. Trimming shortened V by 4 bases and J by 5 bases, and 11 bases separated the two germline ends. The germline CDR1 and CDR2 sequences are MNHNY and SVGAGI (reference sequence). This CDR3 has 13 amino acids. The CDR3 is CASSFEIGTEAFF. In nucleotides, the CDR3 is TGTGCCAGCAGTTTTGAGATTGGGACTGAAGCTTTCTTT.

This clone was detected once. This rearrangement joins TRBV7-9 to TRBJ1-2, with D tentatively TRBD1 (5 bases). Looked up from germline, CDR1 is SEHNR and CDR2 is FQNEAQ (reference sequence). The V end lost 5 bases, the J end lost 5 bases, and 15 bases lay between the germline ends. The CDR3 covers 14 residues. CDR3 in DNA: TGTGCCAGCAGCCGGCCGGGGACTGAATATGGCTACACCTTC. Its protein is CASSRPGTEYGYTF. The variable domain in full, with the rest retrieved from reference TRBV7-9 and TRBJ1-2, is DTGVSQNPRHKITKRGQNVTFRCDPISEHNRLYWYRQTLGQGPEFLTYFQNEAQLEKSRLLSDRFSAERPKGSFSTLEIQRTEQGDSAMYLCASSRPGTEYGYTFGSGTRLTVV.